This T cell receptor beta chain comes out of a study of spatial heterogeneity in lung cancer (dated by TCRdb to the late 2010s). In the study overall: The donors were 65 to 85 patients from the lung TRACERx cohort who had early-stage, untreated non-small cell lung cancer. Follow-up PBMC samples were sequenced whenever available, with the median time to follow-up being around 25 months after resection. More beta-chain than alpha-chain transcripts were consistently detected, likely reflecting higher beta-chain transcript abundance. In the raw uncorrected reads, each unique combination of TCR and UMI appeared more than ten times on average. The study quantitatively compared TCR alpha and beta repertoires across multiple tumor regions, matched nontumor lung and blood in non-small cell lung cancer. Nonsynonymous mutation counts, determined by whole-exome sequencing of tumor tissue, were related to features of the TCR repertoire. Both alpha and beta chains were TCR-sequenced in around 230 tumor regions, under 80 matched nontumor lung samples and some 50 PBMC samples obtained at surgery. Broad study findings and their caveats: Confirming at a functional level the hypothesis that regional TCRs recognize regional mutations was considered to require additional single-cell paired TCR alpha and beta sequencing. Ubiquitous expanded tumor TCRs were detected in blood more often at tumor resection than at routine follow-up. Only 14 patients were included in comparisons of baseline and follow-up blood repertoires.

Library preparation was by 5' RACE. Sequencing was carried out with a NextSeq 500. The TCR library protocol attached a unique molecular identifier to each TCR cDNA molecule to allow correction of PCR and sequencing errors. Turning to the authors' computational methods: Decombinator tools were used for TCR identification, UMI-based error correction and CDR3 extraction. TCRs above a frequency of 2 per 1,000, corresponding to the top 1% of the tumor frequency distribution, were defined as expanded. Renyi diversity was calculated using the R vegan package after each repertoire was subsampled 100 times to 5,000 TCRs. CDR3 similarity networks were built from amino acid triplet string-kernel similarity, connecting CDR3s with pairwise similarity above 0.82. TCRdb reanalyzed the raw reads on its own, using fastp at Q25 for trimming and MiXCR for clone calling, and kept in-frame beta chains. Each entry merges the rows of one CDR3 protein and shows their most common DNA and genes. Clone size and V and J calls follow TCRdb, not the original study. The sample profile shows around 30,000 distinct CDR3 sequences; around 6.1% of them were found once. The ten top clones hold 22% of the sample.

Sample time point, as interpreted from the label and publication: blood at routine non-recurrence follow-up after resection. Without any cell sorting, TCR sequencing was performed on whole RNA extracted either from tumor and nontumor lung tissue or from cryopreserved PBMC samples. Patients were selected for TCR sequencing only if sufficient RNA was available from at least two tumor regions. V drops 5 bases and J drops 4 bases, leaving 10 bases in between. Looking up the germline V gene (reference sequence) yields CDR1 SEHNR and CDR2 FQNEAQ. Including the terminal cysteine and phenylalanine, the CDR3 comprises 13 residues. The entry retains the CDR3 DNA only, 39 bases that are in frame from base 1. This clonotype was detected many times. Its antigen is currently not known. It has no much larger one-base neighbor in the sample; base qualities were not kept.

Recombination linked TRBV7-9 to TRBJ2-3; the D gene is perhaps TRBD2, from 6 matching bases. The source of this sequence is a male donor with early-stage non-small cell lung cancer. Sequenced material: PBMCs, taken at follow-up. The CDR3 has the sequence CASSHTSSDTQYF. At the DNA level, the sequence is TGTGCCAGCAGCCATACTAGCTCAGATACGCAGTATTTT.